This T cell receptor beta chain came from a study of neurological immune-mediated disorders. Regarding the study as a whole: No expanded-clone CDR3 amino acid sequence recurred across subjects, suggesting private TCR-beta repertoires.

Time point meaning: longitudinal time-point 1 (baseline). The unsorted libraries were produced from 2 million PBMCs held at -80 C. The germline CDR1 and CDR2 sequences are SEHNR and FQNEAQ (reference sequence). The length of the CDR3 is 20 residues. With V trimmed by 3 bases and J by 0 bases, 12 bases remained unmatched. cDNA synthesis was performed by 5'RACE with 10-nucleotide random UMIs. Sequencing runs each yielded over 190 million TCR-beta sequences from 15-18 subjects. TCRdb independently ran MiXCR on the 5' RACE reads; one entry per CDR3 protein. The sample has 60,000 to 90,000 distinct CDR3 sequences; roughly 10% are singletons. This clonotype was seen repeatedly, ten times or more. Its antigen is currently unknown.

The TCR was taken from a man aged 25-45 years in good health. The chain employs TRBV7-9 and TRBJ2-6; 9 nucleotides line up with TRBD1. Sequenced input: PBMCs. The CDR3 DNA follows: TGTGCCAGCAGCTTCCCGAGGGGACAGGGAATAGCCTCTGGGGCCAACGTCCTGACTTTC. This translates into CASSFPRGQGIASGANVLTF.